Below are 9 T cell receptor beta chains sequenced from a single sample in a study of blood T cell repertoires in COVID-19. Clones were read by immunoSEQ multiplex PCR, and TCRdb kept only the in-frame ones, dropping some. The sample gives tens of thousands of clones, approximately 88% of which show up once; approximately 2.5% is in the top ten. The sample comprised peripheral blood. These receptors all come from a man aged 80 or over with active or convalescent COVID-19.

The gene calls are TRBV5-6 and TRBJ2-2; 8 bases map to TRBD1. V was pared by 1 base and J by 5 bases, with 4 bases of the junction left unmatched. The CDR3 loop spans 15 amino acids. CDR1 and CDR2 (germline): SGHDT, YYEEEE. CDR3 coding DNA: TGTGCCAGCAGCTTGAGGCAGGGGGCTACCGGGGAGCTGTTTTTT. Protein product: CASSLRQGATGELFF.

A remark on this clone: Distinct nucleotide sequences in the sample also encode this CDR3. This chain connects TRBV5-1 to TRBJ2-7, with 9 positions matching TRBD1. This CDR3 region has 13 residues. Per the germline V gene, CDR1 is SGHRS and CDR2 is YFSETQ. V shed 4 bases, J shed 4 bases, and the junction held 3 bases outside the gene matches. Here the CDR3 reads CASSGGQGYEQYF. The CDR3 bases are TGCGCCAGCAGCGGGGGACAGGGTTACGAGCAGTACTTC.

The CDR3 nucleotides are TGTGCCAGCTCACTCGAGACTCCGCCGATGGGCGAGCAGTACTTC. The encoded protein is CASSLETPPMGEQYF. V gene TRBV18 combines with J gene TRBJ2-7; D unresolved. With 4 bases removed from V and 6 bases from J, the gap between germline ends came to 19 bases. Germline V lookup: CDR1 KGHSH, CDR2 LQKENI. This CDR3 has 15 amino acids. Filled out from reference TRBV18 and TRBJ2-7, the complete variable domain reads NAGVMQNPRHLVRRRGQEARLRCSPMKGHSHVYWYRQLPEEGLKFMVYLQKENIIDESGMPKERFSAEFPKEGPSILRIQQVVRGDSAAYFCASSLETPPMGEQYFGPGTRLTVT.

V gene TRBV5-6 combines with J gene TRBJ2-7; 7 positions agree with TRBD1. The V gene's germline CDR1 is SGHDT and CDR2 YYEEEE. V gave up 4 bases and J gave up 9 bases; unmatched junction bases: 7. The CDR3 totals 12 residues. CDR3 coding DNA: TGTGCCAGCAGCCGGGACAGTAGGTCGCAGTACTTC. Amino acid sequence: CASSRDSRSQYF.

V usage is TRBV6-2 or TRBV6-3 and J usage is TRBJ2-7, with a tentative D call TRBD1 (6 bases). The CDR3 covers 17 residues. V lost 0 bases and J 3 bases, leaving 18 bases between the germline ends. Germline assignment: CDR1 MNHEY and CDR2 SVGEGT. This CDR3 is CASSYSNVRGLIYEQYF. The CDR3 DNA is TGTGCCAGCAGTTACTCGAATGTCAGGGGCTTAATCTACGAGCAGTACTTC.

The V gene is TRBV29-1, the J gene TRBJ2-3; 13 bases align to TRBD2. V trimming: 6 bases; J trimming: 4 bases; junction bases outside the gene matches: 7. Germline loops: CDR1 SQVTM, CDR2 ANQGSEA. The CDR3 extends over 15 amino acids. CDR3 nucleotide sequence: TGCAGCGTAGCTACTAGCGGGAGGGCCGCAGATACGCAGTATTTT. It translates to CSVATSGRAADTQYF.

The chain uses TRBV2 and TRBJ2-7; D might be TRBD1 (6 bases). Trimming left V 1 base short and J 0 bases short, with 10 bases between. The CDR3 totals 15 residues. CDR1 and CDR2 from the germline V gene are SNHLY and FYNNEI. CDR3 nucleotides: TGTGCCAGCAGTGAAGGAGGACAGAACTCCTACGAGCAGTACTTC. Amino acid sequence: CASSEGGQNSYEQYF.

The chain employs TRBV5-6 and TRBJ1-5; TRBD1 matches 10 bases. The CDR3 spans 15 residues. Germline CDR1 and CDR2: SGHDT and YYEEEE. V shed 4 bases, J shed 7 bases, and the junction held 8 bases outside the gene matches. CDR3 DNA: TGTGCCAGCAGCCAACGGACAGGGGGTATACAGCCCCAGCATTTT. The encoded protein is CASSQRTGGIQPQHF.

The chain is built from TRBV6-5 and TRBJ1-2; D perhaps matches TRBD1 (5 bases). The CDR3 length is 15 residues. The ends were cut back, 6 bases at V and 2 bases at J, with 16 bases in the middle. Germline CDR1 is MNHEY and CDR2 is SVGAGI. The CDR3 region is CASRRREGRNYGYTF. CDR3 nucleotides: TGTGCCAGCAGACGCCGCGAGGGGAGGAACTATGGCTACACCTTC.